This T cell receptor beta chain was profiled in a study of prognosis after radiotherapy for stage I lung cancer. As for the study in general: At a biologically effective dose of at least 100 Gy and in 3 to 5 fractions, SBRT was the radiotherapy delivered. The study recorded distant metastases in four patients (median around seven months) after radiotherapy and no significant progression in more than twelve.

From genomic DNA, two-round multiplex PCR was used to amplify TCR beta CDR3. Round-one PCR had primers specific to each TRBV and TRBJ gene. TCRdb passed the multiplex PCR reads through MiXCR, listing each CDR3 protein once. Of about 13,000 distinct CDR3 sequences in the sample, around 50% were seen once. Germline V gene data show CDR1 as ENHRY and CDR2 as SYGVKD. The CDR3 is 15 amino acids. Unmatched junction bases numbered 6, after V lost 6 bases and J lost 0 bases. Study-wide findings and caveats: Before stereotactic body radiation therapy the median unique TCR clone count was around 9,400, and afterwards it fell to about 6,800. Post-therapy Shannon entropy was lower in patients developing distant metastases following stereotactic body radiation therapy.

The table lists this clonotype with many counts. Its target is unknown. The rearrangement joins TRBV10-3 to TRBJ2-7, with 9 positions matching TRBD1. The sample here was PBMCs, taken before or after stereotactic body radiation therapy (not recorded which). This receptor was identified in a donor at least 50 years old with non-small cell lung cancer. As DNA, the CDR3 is TGTGCCATCAGGCGGGGACAGGGAAGCTCCTACGAGCAGTACTTC. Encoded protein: CAIRRGQGSSYEQYF.